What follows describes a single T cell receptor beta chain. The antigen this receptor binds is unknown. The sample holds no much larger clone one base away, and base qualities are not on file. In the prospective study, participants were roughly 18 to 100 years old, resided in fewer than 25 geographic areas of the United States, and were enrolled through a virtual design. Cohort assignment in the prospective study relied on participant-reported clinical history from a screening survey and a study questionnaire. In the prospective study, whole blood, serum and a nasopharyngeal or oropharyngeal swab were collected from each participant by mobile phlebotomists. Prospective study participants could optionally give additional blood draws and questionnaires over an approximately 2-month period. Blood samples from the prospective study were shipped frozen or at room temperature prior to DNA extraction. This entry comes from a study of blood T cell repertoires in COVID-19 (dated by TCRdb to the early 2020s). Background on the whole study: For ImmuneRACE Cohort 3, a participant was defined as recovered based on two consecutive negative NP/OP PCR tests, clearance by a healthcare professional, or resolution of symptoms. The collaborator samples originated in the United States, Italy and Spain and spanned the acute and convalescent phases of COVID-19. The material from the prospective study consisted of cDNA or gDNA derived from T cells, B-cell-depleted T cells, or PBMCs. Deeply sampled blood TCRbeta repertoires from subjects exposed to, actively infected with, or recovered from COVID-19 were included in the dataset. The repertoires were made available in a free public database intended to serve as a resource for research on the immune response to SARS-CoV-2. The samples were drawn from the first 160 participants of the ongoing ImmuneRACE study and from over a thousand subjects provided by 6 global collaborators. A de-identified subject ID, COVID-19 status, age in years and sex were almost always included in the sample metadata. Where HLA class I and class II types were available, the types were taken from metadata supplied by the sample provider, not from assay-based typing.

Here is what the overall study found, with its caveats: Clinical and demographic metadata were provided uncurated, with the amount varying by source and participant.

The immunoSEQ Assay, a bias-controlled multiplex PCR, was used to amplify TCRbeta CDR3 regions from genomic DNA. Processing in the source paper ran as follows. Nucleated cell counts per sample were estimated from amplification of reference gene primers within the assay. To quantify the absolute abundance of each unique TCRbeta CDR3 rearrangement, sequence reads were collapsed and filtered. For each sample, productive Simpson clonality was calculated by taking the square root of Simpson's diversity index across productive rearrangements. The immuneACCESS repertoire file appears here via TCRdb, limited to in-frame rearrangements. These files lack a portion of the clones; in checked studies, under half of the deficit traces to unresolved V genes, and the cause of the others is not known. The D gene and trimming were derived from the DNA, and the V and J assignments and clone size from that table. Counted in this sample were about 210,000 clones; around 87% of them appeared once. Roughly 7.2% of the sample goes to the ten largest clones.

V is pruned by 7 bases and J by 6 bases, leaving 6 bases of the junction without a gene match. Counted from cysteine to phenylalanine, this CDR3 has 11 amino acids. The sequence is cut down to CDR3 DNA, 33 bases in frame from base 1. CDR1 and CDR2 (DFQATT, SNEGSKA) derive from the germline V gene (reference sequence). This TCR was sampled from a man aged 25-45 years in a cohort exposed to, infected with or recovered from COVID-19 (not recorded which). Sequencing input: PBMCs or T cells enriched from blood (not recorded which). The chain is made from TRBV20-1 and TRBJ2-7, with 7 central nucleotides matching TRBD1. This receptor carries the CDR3 CSVTGVGEQYF. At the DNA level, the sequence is TGCAGTGTAACAGGGGTTGGCGAGCAGTACTTC.